This T cell receptor beta chain was retrieved from a study of breast tumors, draining lymph nodes, adjacent tissues. Points from the study as a whole: Tumor TCR diversity was below lymph nodes but above nontumor tissue. That most tumor T cells come from lymph nodes remained unproven.

MiXCR was run by TCRdb on the multiplex PCR reads, yielding one entry per CDR3 protein. The sample contains tens of thousands of distinct CDR3 sequences, around 29% of which appear only once. Axillary draining lymph nodes of breast cancer patients supplied the node samples. Comment on this clonotype: Its antigen is as yet unknown.

The CDR3 is 13 amino acids. Germline V gene data show CDR1 as MNHNS and CDR2 as SASEGT. V trimming: 5 bases; J trimming: 5 bases; junction bases outside the gene matches: 2. The sequence derives from a female donor with breast cancer. Some clones in this sample may be carry-over from other donors' samples. The V gene is TRBV6-1, the J gene TRBJ2-5; TRBD1 matches at 10 bases. The sample taken for sequencing was axillary lymph node tissue. The chain's CDR3 is CASSRQGAETQYF. Here the CDR3 DNA reads TGTGCCAGCAGTCGACAGGGGGCGGAGACCCAGTACTTC.